This TCR beta chain was identified in a study of blood T cells in healthy people across ages. Study-level points and caveats: Estimated diversity that came from one million T cells was considered an underestimate.

Samples had at least 6.5 million PBMCs isolated from them. Total RNA extraction produced at least 5.5 micrograms (per sample) for the study. As for this clonotype: Its matching antigen is unknown.

The CDR3 spans 16 residues. Germline V gene lookup returns CDR1 GTSNPN and CDR2 SVGIG (reference sequence). Trimming took 0 bases from V and 1 from J, leaving 14 bases between them. The authors ran a second PCR of about 7 to 11 cycles using a sample-barcoded 5' primer and a J-beta primer mix. Any given sample supplied a minimum of 2.5 million CDR3-containing paired-end reads. TCRdb ran MiXCR on the 5' RACE reads and lists one entry per CDR3 protein. The table has about 1,000,000 distinct CDR3 sequences, 35% to 55% seen once. The specimen sequenced was blood. The chain employs TRBV30 and TRBJ2-3, with D perhaps TRBD2 (5 bases). The receptor was derived from a woman aged 55-70 years in good health. DNA of the CDR3: TGTGCCTGGAGTGTAATAGGGAAGGGAGGCACAGATACGCAGTATTTT. As protein: CAWSVIGKGGTDTQYF.